This record covers a single T cell receptor beta chain. This specimen comes from a study of T cell responses to AZD1222 COVID-19 vaccine. Clones were read by immunoSEQ multiplex PCR, and TCRdb kept only the in-frame ones, dropping some. The sample has about 120,000 clones, roughly 90% seen once. The CDR3 spans 15 residues. V was clipped by 0 bases and J by 0 bases, with 6 bases between them. Germline V gene lookup returns CDR1 MNHEY and CDR2 SMNVEV (reference sequence). The chain links TRBV27 to TRBJ1-5; D ambiguous. The sample was peripheral blood, taken 28 days after the second AZD1222 dose. The sequence was obtained from an adult who received the AZD1222 COVID-19 vaccine. CDR3 sequence: CASSLSHISNQPQHF. The DNA of the CDR3 is TGTGCCAGCAGTTTATCACATATTAGCAATCAGCCCCAGCATTTT.